The 10 T cell receptor beta chains given below trace back to one sample, sequenced in a study of shared clonotypes between healthy human individuals. The naive CD8 subset, CD45RO-negative cells positively selected for CCR7, excluded terminally differentiated effector memory CD45RA+ cells. The table came from immunoSEQ multiplex PCR; TCRdb's copy has only in-frame clones and leaves some out. The sample records more than 600,000 clones, 90% to 95% being singletons. Sequencing used naive CD8+ T cells sorted from blood. The receptors derive from a man aged 25-40 years in good health.

This chain's CDR3 is CASSQRAGTSYEQYF. The CDR3 DNA follows: TGTGCCAGCAGCCAAAGAGCCGGGACATCGTACGAGCAGTACTTC. The rearrangement uses TRBV14 and TRBJ2-7; perhaps TRBD1 as D (6 bases). Trimming left V 2 bases short and J 4 bases short, with 15 bases between. There are 15 residues in the CDR3. Germline CDR1 SGHDN, CDR2 FVKESK.

This chain uses TRBV7-9 with TRBJ2-1, with D perhaps matching TRBD2 (6 bases). CDR3 length: 15 residues. CDR1 and CDR2 from the germline V gene are SEHNR and FQNEAQ (reference sequence). Trimming left V 8 bases short and J 0 bases short, with 14 bases between. The CDR3 loop is CASGKAGSSYNEQFF. CDR3 DNA sequence: TGTGCCAGCGGCAAGGCGGGGAGCTCCTACAATGAGCAGTTCTTC. Looking up the rest from reference TRBV7-9 and TRBJ2-1 gives the full variable domain: DTGVSQNPRHKITKRGQNVTFRCDPISEHNRLYWYRQTLGQGPEFLTYFQNEAQLEKSRLLSDRFSAERPKGSFSTLEIQRTEQGDSAMYLCASGKAGSSYNEQFFGPGTRLTVL.

V and J are TRBV11-2 and TRBJ2-3; D is undetermined. The CDR3 contains 14 residues. CDR1 is SGHAT and CDR2 is FQNNGV in the germline V gene. Trimming cost V 1 base and J 6 bases, with 11 bases left between them. The CDR3, as DNA: TGTGCCAGCAGCTTAGCCAACCATGGCGATACGCAGTATTTT. Its protein product is CASSLANHGDTQYF. The full variable domain, in which reference TRBV11-2 and TRBJ2-3 provide the parts outside the CDR3, is EAGVAQSPRYKIIEKRQSVAFWCNPISGHATLYWYQQILGQGPKLLIQFQNNGVVDDSQLPKDRFSAERLKGVDSTLKIQPAKLEDSAVYLCASSLANHGDTQYFGPGTRLTVL.

In the case of this clone: The same CDR3 also results from other DNA sequences found in this sample. V gene TRBV28 combines with J gene TRBJ2-7; no clear D gene. The CDR3 extends over 12 amino acids. The V end lost 4 bases, the J end lost 3 bases, and 7 bases lay between the germline ends. The germline V gene has CDR1 MDHEN and CDR2 SYDVKM. CDR3 protein: CASSSLSYEQYF. DNA of the CDR3: TGTGCCAGCAGTTCACTCAGCTACGAGCAGTACTTC.

The rearrangement joins TRBV10-2 to TRBJ2-3; no firm D call. The V and J ends lost 3 bases and 1 base respectively, with 5 bases between them. CDR3 length: 13 residues. Germline CDR1 reads WSHSY; CDR2 reads SAAADI. In DNA, the CDR3 is TGCGCCAGCAGTGACGCAGGCACAGATACGCAGTATTTT. Protein product: CASSDAGTDTQYF.

The rearrangement uses TRBV2 and TRBJ2-3, with 10 bases fitting TRBD2. The CDR3 has 16 residues. The V segment lost 6 bases and the J segment 8 bases; nucleotides outside the gene matches: 14. From germline, CDR1 is SNHLY and CDR2 FYNNEI. The CDR3 DNA reads TGTGCCAGCAGCGACACTAGCGGGACCAGGCCAGTTACGCAGTATTTT. Amino acid sequence: CASSDTSGTRPVTQYF.

This chain joins TRBV30 and TRBJ2-7, with TRBD1 matching 8 bases. V lost 4 bases and J lost 0; bases outside the gene matches: 8. This CDR3 region has 15 residues. Germline CDR1 and CDR2: GTSNPN and SVGIG (reference sequence). The CDR3 reads CAWTMGTGLSYEQYF. The CDR3 DNA sequence: TGTGCCTGGACGATGGGGACAGGTCTCTCCTACGAGCAGTACTTC.

This rearrangement joins TRBV28 to TRBJ1-2; D gene ambiguous. V was pared by 3 bases and J by 4 bases, with 12 bases between. The germline V gene encodes CDR1 MDHEN and CDR2 SYDVKM. This CDR3 contains 14 residues. DNA for the CDR3: TGTGCCAGCAGTTTTCGCAGTCTATTCTATGGCTACACCTTC. Protein sequence: CASSFRSLFYGYTF.

V gene TRBV5-1 combines with J gene TRBJ1-2; 7 bases are shared with TRBD1. Germline assignment: CDR1 SGHRS and CDR2 YFSETQ. J lost 4 bases, V lost 0 bases, and 6 bases had no gene match. This CDR3 has 15 amino acids. The CDR3 here is CASSLGQGRIYGYTF. CDR3 in DNA: TGCGCCAGCAGCTTGGGACAGGGTCGTATCTATGGCTACACCTTC.

The V call is TRBV19, the J call TRBJ2-7; D gene ambiguous. CDR1 LNHDA and CDR2 SQIVND come from the germline V gene (reference sequence). The V and J ends lost 3 bases and 5 bases respectively, with 14 bases between them. This CDR3 has 14 residues. CDR3 loop: CASSMMAGRDEQYF. The CDR3 nucleotides read TGTGCCAGTAGTATGATGGCAGGAAGGGACGAGCAGTACTTC. The full variable domain, with the rest looked up from reference TRBV19 and TRBJ2-7, is DGGITQSPKYLFRKEGQNVTLSCEQNLNHDAMYWYRQDPGQGLRLIYYSQIVNDFQKGDIAEGYSVSREKKESFPLTVTSAQKNPTAFYLCASSMMAGRDEQYFGPGTRLTVT.